The present T cell receptor (beta chain) was sequenced within a study of metastatic and nonmetastatic thyroid tumors. This clone was recorded many times. V was clipped by 0 bases and J by 6 bases; unmatched bases: 13. The CDR3 extends over 16 amino acids. Germline CDR1 DFQATT, CDR2 SNEGSKA (reference sequence). All patients reached thyroid surgery having received no treatment beforehand. Original data processing: Using the CDR3 differences seen across clinicopathological groups, the authors built a distant-metastasis classifier for papillary thyroid cancer, which was meant to discriminate distant-metastatic patients. TCRdb re-processed the PCR reads through MiXCR. It is TCRdb's table, rather than the study itself, that gives the V and J calls and clone size. The profile shows 30,000 to 40,000 clones, about 15% of them singletons.

Sequencing was performed on blood. This receptor was identified in a female donor with papillary thyroid cancer or a benign thyroid nodule (not recorded which). Some clones in this sample may be carry-over from other donors' samples. This chain connects TRBV20-1 to TRBJ2-7, with 8 bases lining up with TRBD2. The CDR3 loop reads CSARDLGTSGPGEQYF. In DNA, the CDR3 is TGCAGTGCTAGAGATCTCGGGACTAGTGGCCCCGGCGAGCAGTACTTC.